One sample yielded the 28 T cell receptor beta chains listed below, sequenced in a study of shared clonotypes between healthy human individuals. Method: immunoSEQ multiplex PCR; TCRdb's copy keeps in-frame clones and lacks some. The table lists about 640,000 clones, about 78% of them singletons, with roughly 1.8% in the top ten. Source material: memory CD4+ T cells sorted from blood. Noted subset: CD45RA-negative fraction. All receptors come from a woman under 40 in good health.

In regard to this clone: The identical CDR3 is also encoded by other nucleotide sequences in the sample. The V call is TRBV11-2, the J call TRBJ2-5; D is undetermined. CDR3 length: 12 amino acids. Trimming cost V 0 bases and J 1 base, with 0 bases left between them. Germline V gives CDR1 SGHAT, CDR2 FQNNGV. This CDR3 reads CASSLDQETQYF. The CDR3 DNA reads TGTGCCAGCAGCTTAGACCAAGAGACCCAGTACTTC.

This chain links TRBV7-3 with TRBJ2-1; the match to TRBD1 covers 8 bases. The CDR3 totals 17 residues. CDR1 and CDR2 (germline): SGHTA, FQGTGA. The J segment lost 4 bases and the V segment lost 2 bases, leaving 10 bases of the junction unmatched. CDR3 DNA: TGTGCCAGCAGCTTAGACCCAGGGGGCGCGTCTTACAATGAGCAGTTCTTC. Translated: CASSLDPGGASYNEQFF.

The chain is built from TRBV25-1 and TRBJ2-5; TRBD2 agrees at 11 bases. CDR1 is MGHDK and CDR2 is SYGVNS in the germline V gene. The CDR3 sequence is 16 residues long. V shed 0 bases, J shed 3 bases, and the junction held 3 bases outside the gene matches. The CDR3 is CASSEYPSGRKETQYF. In DNA form, the CDR3 reads TGTGCCAGCAGTGAATATCCTAGCGGGAGGAAAGAGACCCAGTACTTC.

The chain has TRBV27 and TRBJ1-3; TRBD1 matches at 7 bases. CDR3 length equals 17 residues. Losses at the gene ends were 6 bases for V and 4 bases for J; bases not matched to a gene: 15. Germline assignment: CDR1 MNHEY and CDR2 SMNVEV (reference sequence). In DNA, the CDR3 is TGTGCCAGCAGCCGGTACGCCGGACAGGCGGGCGGAAACACCATATATTTT. It translates to CASSRYAGQAGGNTIYF.

In its sample, this clone was seen a few times. This chain links TRBV29-1 with TRBJ2-2, with D perhaps matching TRBD1 (6 bases). This CDR3 contains 14 residues. V dropped 6 bases and J dropped 4 bases, with 15 bases sitting between them. Per the germline V gene, CDR1 is SQVTM and CDR2 is ANQGSEA. The CDR3 loop is CSVGITGSTGELFF. CDR3 nucleotides: TGCAGCGTGGGGATCACAGGGAGCACCGGGGAGCTGTTTTTT.

CDR3 in amino acids: CASSFGGAAGNTIYF. The CDR3, as DNA: TGCGCCAGCAGCTTCGGGGGCGCCGCTGGAAACACCATATATTTT. The V gene is TRBV5-1, the J gene TRBJ1-3, with TRBD1 as a possible D gene (6 bases). V lost 2 bases and J 2 bases, leaving 11 bases between the germline ends. The CDR3 is made up of 15 amino acids. Germline CDR1 reads SGHRS; CDR2 reads YFSETQ.

This clone was detected once. V and J are TRBV28 and TRBJ1-5; 9 nucleotides line up with TRBD1. Germline V lookup: CDR1 MDHEN, CDR2 SYDVKM. J gave up 2 bases and V 9 bases, and 5 bases lay outside the gene matches. The CDR3 totals 14 residues. The CDR3 spells CASLQGAGNQPQHF. The CDR3 DNA reads as TGTGCCAGTCTACAGGGGGCCGGCAATCAGCCCCAGCATTTT.

Regarding this clone: Within the sample, other DNA sequences also encode this same CDR3. J is TRBJ1-1 and V is TRBV29-1; 7 nucleotides match TRBD1. Germline lookup yields CDR1 SQVTM and CDR2 ANQGSEA. The CDR3 length is 13 residues. Trimming removed 6 bases from V and 1 base from J; junction bases left unmatched: 5. As DNA, the CDR3 is TGCAGCGTAGGAGACAGGGCGAACACTGAAGCTTTCTTT. The encoded protein is CSVGDRANTEAFF.

This chain joins TRBV9 and TRBJ2-1, with 9 bases fitting TRBD2. Trimming removed 6 bases from V and 10 bases from J; junction bases left unmatched: 20. Germline CDR1 and CDR2: SGDLS and YYNGEE. The CDR3 is made up of 17 amino acids. CDR3 nucleotides: TGTGCCAGCACCCCGGGCGGGGTTAGCGGGAGTCTGGAAGAGCAGTTCTTC. As protein: CASTPGGVSGSLEEQFF.

V gene TRBV6-4 combines with J gene TRBJ2-2; no reliable D call. Germline lookup yields CDR1 MRHNA and CDR2 SNTAGT. The CDR3 loop spans 14 amino acids. The ends were cut back, 4 bases at V and 2 bases at J, with 8 bases in the middle. CDR3 bases: TGTGCCAGCAGTGGCGGTGAAAACACCGGGGAGCTGTTTTTT. Encoded protein: CASSGGENTGELFF.

Remarks on this clone: One end of the junction is discordant with germline, which a read error may explain. The chain carries TRBV5-6 and TRBJ2-1; D not certain. The CDR3 has 11 residues. Germline assignment: CDR1 SGHDT and CDR2 YYEEEE. The CDR3 DNA reads as TGTGCCAGCAGCCTAGACCGCAGTTCGGTCTTC. It translates to CASSLDRSSVF.

The chain joins TRBV18 to TRBJ2-5; possible D gene TRBD2, 5 bases. From germline, CDR1 is KGHSH and CDR2 LQKENI. Trimming took 2 bases from V and 2 from J, leaving 12 bases between them. The CDR3 runs to 15 residues. The CDR3 DNA reads as TGTGCCAGCTCACCAAGGGCTAGCCCTCAAGAGACCCAGTACTTC. Protein product: CASSPRASPQETQYF. The full variable domain, with the rest looked up from reference TRBV18 and TRBJ2-5, is NAGVMQNPRHLVRRRGQEARLRCSPMKGHSHVYWYRQLPEEGLKFMVYLQKENIIDESGMPKERFSAEFPKEGPSILRIQQVVRGDSAAYFCASSPRASPQETQYFGPGTRLLVL.

V usage is TRBV7-8 and J usage is TRBJ2-1; 8 bases line up with TRBD2. Germline V gives CDR1 SGHVS, CDR2 FQNEAQ. The trim removed 5 bases at V and 5 bases at J, leaving 5 bases unmatched. This CDR3 comprises 14 residues. The DNA of the CDR3 is TGTGCCAGCAGCCGACTAGCGTTGAACAATGAGCAGTTCTTC. Its protein product is CASSRLALNNEQFF.

V and J are TRBV12-5 and TRBJ2-1; 7 nucleotides line up with TRBD2. The CDR3 contains 17 residues. The junction had 14 bases not matched to a gene; V was cut back by 0 bases and J by 9 bases. CDR1 is LGHNT, CDR2 FRNRAP, per germline. CDR3 DNA: TGTGCTAGTGGTTTGGTACTCGGGGCGGGAGTGGACTCTGAGCAGTTCTTC. This codes for CASGLVLGAGVDSEQFF.

V and J are TRBV7-2 and TRBJ2-1; 7 nucleotides line up with TRBD2. Germline values: CDR1 SGHTA, CDR2 FQGNSA. With 3 bases clipped from V and 0 bases from J, the junction kept 2 bases outside the gene matches. The CDR3 has 15 residues. This chain's CDR3 is CASSFGGSSYNEQFF. The CDR3 DNA is TGTGCCAGCAGCTTTGGCGGGAGCTCCTACAATGAGCAGTTCTTC.

This clone appeared once. This CDR3 is CASSIVGGASSSYNEQFF. DNA for the CDR3: TGTGCCAGTAGTATAGTCGGGGGGGCCTCAAGCTCCTACAATGAGCAGTTCTTC. The rearrangement joins TRBV19 to TRBJ2-1, with 8 bases that match TRBD2. Losses at the gene ends were 1 base for V and 0 bases for J; bases not matched to a gene: 8. CDR3 length: 18 residues. From germline, CDR1 is LNHDA and CDR2 SQIVND (reference sequence).

The V call is TRBV29-1, the J call TRBJ2-7, with TRBD2 matching 9 bases. Unmatched junction bases numbered 11, after V lost 1 base and J lost 4 bases. CDR1 and CDR2 (germline): SQVTM, ANQGSEA. CDR3 length: 16 residues. This chain's CDR3 is CSVEGSSGSGLYEQYF. The CDR3 region has the DNA TGCAGCGTTGAAGGTAGTAGCGGGAGTGGTCTGTACGAGCAGTACTTC.

To note about this clone: A far larger clone is only one base removed, so a read error is likely. The sample carries other DNA sequences with the same CDR3. This rearrangement joins TRBV5-1 to TRBJ2-1, with a weak D call TRBD2 (7 bases). The CDR3 sequence is 14 residues long. Trimming cost V 0 bases and J 4 bases, with 8 bases left between them. Germline V gene lookup returns CDR1 SGHRS and CDR2 YFSETQ. The CDR3 protein is CASSLEGGYNEQFF. The CDR3 DNA reads as TGCGCCAGCAGCTTGGAGGGGGGGTACAATGAGCAGTTCTTC. The variable domain in full, completed from reference TRBV5-1 and TRBJ2-1, reads KAGVTQTPRYLIKTRGQQVTLSCSPISGHRSVSWYQQTPGQGLQFLFEYFSETQRNKGNFPGRFSGRQFSNSRSEMNVSTLELGDSALYLCASSLEGGYNEQFFGPGTRLTVL.

The chain employs TRBV27 and TRBJ1-1; no clear D gene. The CDR3 sequence is 13 residues long. V lost 7 bases and J lost 5, with 14 bases in between. Germline V gene sequence: CDR1 MNHEY, CDR2 SMNVEV (reference sequence). The CDR3 here is CASTLAWGTEAFF. The CDR3, as DNA: TGTGCCAGCACCCTTGCGTGGGGAACTGAAGCTTTCTTT.

This sequence joins TRBV10-1 and TRBJ2-7; tentative D call: TRBD2 (5 bases). Germline V lookup: CDR1 WNHNN, CDR2 SYGVQD (reference sequence). The CDR3 contains 15 residues. Trimming shortened V by 2 bases and J by 5 bases, and 16 bases separated the two germline ends. The CDR3 reads CASSEPQDLYHEQYF. DNA of the CDR3: TGCGCCAGCAGTGAGCCTCAGGACTTATACCACGAGCAGTACTTC.

The chain uses TRBV5-4 and TRBJ2-7; D remains ambiguous. The CDR3 is made up of 13 amino acids. Trimming removed 2 bases at V and 4 bases at J, with 10 bases between. The V gene's germline CDR1 is SGHNT and CDR2 YYREEE (reference sequence). CDR3 in DNA: TGTGCCAGCAGCTTCGGTGGCAGATACGAGCAGTACTTC. Translation: CASSFGGRYEQYF.

The gene calls are TRBV7-8 and TRBJ1-2, with TRBD1 identical over 8 bases. The CDR3 totals 14 residues. With V trimmed by 4 bases and J by 2 bases, 3 bases remained unmatched. In germline, CDR1 is SGHVS, CDR2 FQNEAQ. The CDR3 loop reads CASSSGQGNYGYTF. CDR3 sequence (DNA): TGTGCCAGCAGCTCCGGACAGGGAAACTATGGCTACACCTTC.

A single count supports this clone. This sequence joins TRBV28 and TRBJ1-1; weak D call: TRBD1 (6 bases). Germline values: CDR1 MDHEN, CDR2 SYDVKM. The length of the CDR3 is 15 residues. V was trimmed by 2 bases and J by 1 base, leaving 11 bases between them. This CDR3 is CASSLGGRGNTEAFF. The CDR3 nucleotides are TGTGCCAGCAGTTTAGGGGGGCGAGGGAACACTGAAGCTTTCTTT.

The CDR3, as DNA: TGCGCCAGCAGCCCCGGGACAGGGAGGGGGGGGCAGTATTTT. This sequence encodes CASSPGTGRGGQYF. This rearrangement joins TRBV4-1 to TRBJ2-3, with TRBD1 identical over 9 bases. The V gene's germline CDR1 is MGHRA and CDR2 YSYEKL. J lost 11 bases, V lost 4 bases, and 10 bases had no gene match. CDR3 size: 14 residues.

Remarks on this clone: Additional DNA sequences in this sample encode the identical CDR3. The chain has TRBV28 and TRBJ1-5; D gene unclear. The V gene's germline CDR1 is MDHEN and CDR2 SYDVKM. The CDR3 is 13 amino acids. V lost 3 bases, J lost 4 bases, and 7 bases lay in between. The CDR3 is CASSFSGNQPQHF. CDR3 nucleotide sequence: TGTGCCAGCAGTTTTAGTGGGAATCAGCCCCAGCATTTT.

The V and J genes are TRBV6-5 and TRBJ2-1; 7 positions match TRBD2. The junction had 5 bases not matched to a gene; V was cut back by 0 bases and J by 3 bases. The germline V gene has CDR1 MNHEY and CDR2 SVGAGI. The CDR3 contains 16 residues. The CDR3 is CASSYSSGAFYNEQFF. CDR3 DNA sequence: TGTGCCAGCAGTTACTCGAGCGGGGCGTTCTACAATGAGCAGTTCTTC.

The chain recombines TRBV30 with TRBJ2-3; D unclear. The CDR3 is 11 amino acids. Trimming removed 1 base at V and 4 bases at J, with 3 bases between. Germline CDR1 and CDR2: GTSNPN and SVGIG (reference sequence). In DNA, the CDR3 is TGTGCCTGGAGTGGCGCAGATACGCAGTATTTT. Translation: CAWSGADTQYF.

The gene calls are TRBV7-2 and TRBJ2-7; D gene uncertain. This CDR3 has 13 residues. V was shortened by 2 bases and J by 3 bases, with 8 bases between the two germline ends. In germline, CDR1 is SGHTA, CDR2 FQGNSA. CDR3 residues: CASSLRRNYEQYF. CDR3 nucleotide sequence: TGTGCCAGCAGCTTAAGAAGAAACTACGAGCAGTACTTC.